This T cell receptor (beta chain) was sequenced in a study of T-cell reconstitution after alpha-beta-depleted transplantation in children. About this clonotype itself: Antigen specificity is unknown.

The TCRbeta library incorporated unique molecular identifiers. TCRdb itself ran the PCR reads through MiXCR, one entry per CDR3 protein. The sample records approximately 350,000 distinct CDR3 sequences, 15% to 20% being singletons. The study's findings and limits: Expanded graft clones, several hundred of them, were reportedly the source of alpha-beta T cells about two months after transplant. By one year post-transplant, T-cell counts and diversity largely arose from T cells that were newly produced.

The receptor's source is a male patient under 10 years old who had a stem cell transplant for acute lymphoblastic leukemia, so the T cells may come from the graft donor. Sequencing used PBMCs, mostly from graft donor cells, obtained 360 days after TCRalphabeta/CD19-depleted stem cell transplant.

The CDR3: CASSQDRNREEQFF. CDR3 nucleotides: TGCGCCAGCAGCCAGGACCGGAATAGGGAGGAGCAGTTCTTC. This sequence joins TRBV4-1 and TRBJ2-1; D is possibly TRBD2 (5 bases). CDR3 length: 14 amino acids. V lost 3 bases to trimming and J lost 10 bases, with 16 bases between them. CDR1 is MGHRA, CDR2 YSYEKL, per germline.